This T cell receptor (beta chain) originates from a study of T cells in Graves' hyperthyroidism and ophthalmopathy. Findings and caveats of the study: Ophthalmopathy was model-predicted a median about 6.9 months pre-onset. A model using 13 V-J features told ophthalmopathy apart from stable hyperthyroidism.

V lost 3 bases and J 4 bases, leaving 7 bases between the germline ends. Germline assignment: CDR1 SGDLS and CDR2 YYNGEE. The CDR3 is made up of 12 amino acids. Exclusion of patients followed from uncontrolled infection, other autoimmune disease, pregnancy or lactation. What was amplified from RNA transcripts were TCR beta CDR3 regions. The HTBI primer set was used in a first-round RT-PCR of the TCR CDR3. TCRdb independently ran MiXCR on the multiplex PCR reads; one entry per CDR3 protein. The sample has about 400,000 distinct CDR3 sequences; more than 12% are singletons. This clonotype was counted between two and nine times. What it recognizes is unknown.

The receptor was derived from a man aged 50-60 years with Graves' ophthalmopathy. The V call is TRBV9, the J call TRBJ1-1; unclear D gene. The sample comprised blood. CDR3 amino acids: CASSAIGTEAFF. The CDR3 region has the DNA TGTGCCAGCAGCGCGATCGGCACTGAAGCTTTCTTT.